One T cell receptor beta chain is described in this entry. Sequencing was performed with immunoSEQ multiplex PCR; in TCRdb, only in-frame clones are kept and a portion is missing. The sample yields 150,000 to 200,000 clones, about 86% seen once. The sample is drawn from a study of blood T cell repertoires in COVID-19. The CDR3 length is 15 residues. Germline CDR1 reads DFQATT; CDR2 reads SNEGSKA (reference sequence). The ends were cut back, 3 bases at V and 3 bases at J, with 17 bases in the middle. The chain is built from TRBV20-1 and TRBJ1-2; D unresolved. The sequenced sample consisted of peripheral blood. The sequence was collected from an elderly woman in a cohort sampled during active or convalescent COVID-19. CDR3 amino acids: CSASSGLGGDYGYTF. In nucleotides, the CDR3 is TGCAGTGCTAGTTCGGGCTTGGGAGGAGACTATGGCTACACCTTC.